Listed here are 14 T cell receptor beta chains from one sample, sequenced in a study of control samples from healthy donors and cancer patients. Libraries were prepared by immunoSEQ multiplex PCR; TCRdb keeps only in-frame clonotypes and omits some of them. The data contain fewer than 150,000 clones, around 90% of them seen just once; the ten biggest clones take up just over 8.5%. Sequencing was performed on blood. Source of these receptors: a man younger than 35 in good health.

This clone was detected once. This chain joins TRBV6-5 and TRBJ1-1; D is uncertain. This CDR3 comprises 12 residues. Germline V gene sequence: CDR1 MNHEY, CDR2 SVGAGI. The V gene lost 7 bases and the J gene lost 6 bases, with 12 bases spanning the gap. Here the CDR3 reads CASNYFSAEAFF. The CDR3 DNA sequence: TGTGCCAGCAATTATTTTTCCGCTGAAGCTTTCTTT.

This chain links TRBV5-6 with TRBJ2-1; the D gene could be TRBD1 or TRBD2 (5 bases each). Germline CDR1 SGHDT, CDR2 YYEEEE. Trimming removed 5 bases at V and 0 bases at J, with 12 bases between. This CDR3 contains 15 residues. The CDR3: CASRWDGLSYNEQFF. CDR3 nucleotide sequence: TGTGCCAGCAGATGGGACGGCCTCTCCTACAATGAGCAGTTCTTC.

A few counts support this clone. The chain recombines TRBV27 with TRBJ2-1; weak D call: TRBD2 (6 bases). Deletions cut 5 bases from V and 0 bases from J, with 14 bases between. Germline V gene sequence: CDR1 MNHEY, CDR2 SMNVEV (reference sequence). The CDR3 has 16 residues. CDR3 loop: CASSPTLASSYNEQFF. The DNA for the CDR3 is TGTGCCAGCAGTCCAACACTAGCCAGCTCCTACAATGAGCAGTTCTTC.

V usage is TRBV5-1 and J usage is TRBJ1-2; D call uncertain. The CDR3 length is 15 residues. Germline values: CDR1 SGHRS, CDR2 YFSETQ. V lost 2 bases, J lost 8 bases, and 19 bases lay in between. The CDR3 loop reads CASSLLTAAGGGYTF. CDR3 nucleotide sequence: TGCGCCAGCAGCTTACTGACCGCCGCCGGTGGAGGCTACACCTTC. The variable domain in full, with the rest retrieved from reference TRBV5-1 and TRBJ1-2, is KAGVTQTPRYLIKTRGQQVTLSCSPISGHRSVSWYQQTPGQGLQFLFEYFSETQRNKGNFPGRFSGRQFSNSRSEMNVSTLELGDSALYLCASSLLTAAGGGYTFGSGTRLTVV.

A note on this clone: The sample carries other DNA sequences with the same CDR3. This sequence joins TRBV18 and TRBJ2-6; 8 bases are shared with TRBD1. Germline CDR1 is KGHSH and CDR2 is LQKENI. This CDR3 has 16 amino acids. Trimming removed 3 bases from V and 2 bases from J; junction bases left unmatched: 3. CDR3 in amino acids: CASSPQGAAGANVLTF. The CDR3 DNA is TGTGCCAGCTCACCCCAGGGGGCGGCTGGGGCCAACGTCCTGACTTTC.

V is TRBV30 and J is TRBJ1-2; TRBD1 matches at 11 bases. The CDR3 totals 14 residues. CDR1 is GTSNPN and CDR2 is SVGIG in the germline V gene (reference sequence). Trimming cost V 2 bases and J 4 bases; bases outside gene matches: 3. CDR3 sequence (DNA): TGTGCCTGGAGTTGGACAGGGGGCGCCTATGGCTACACCTTC. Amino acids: CAWSWTGGAYGYTF. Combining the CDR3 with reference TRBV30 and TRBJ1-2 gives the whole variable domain SQTIHQWPATLVQPVGSPLSLECTVEGTSNPNLYWYRQAAGRGLQLLFYSVGIGQISSEVPQNLSASRPQDRQFILSSKKLLLSDSGFYLCAWSWTGGAYGYTFGSGTRLTVV.

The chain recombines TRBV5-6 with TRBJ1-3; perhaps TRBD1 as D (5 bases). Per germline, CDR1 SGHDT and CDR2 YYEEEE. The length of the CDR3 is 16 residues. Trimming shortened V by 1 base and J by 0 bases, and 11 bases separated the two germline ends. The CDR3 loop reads CASSLRAGTSGNTIYF. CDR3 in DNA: TGTGCCAGCAGCTTGAGGGCGGGGACCTCTGGAAACACCATATATTTT. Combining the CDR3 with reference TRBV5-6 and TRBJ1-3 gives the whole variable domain DAGVTQSPTHLIKTRGQQVTLRCSPKSGHDTVSWYQQALGQGPQFIFQYYEEEERQRGNFPDRFSGHQFPNYSSELNVNALLLGDSALYLCASSLRAGTSGNTIYFGEGSWLTVV.

The CDR3 region has the DNA TGTGCCAGCAGCTTAGGGACAGGGCTAGGGAACACTGAAGCTTTCTTT. Translated: CASSLGTGLGNTEAFF. The chain is built from TRBV5-6 and TRBJ1-1; TRBD1 agrees at 9 bases. After removal of 2 bases from V and 1 base from J, the junction contained 6 bases not matched to a gene. The CDR3 totals 16 residues. In germline, CDR1 is SGHDT, CDR2 YYEEEE.

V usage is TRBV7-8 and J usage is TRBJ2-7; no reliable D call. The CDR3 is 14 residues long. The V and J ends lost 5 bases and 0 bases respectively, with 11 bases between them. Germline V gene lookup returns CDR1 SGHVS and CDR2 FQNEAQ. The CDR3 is CASSDLRVSYEQYF. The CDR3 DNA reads TGTGCCAGCAGCGATCTCCGGGTCTCCTACGAGCAGTACTTC.

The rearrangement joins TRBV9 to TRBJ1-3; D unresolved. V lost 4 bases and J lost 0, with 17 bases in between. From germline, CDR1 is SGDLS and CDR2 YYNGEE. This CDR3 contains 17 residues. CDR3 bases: TGTGCCAGCAGCCGGGAGACGGCCATCGACTCTGGAAACACCATATATTTT. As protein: CASSRETAIDSGNTIYF.

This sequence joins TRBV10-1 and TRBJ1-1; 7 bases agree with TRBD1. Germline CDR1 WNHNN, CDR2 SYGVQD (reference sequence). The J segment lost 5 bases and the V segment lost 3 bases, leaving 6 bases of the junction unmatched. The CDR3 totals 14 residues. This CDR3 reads CASSDGQVPTEAFF. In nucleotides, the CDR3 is TGCGCCAGCAGTGACGGACAGGTCCCGACTGAAGCTTTCTTT.

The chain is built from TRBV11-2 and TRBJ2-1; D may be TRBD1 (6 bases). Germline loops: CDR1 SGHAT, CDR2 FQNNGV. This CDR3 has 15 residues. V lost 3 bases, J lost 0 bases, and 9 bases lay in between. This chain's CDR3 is CASSFQGSSYNEQFF. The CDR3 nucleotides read TGTGCCAGCAGCTTCCAGGGGAGCTCCTACAATGAGCAGTTCTTC.

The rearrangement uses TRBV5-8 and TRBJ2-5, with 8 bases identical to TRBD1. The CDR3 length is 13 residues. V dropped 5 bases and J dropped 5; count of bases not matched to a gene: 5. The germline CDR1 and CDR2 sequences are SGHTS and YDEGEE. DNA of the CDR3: TGTGCCAGCAGGATGACAGGGGTCGAGACCCAGTACTTC. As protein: CASRMTGVETQYF.

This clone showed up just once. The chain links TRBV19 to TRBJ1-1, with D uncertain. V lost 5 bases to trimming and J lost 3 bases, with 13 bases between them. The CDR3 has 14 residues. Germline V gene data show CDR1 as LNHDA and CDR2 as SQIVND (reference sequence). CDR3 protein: CASSDESLDTEAFF. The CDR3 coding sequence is TGTGCCAGTAGTGACGAGTCTTTGGACACTGAAGCTTTCTTT.